This T cell receptor beta chain was recovered during a study of cytomegalovirus exposure and HLA in healthy donors. Note on this clone: As yet, its antigen is unknown.

Notes on the study in general: In an earlier analysis, most TCR beta V segments were productive about 90% or about 30% of the time.

Germline V CDR1 and CDR2: MNHEY, SMNVEV (reference sequence). The CDR3 length is 15 residues. V lost 6 bases and J lost 4; bases outside the gene matches: 9. Primers: 60 Vbeta forward and 13 Jbeta reverse. This table comes from immunoSEQ multiplex PCR, and its TCRdb copy is limited to in-frame clones, with some not included. The sample has about 260,000 clones, around four fifths seen once; the top ten hold approximately 2%. The chain carries TRBV27 and TRBJ1-1; 9 positions agree with TRBD1. The sequencing input was PBMCs. The receptor was derived from a woman between 35 and 50 years old in good health and CMV-seropositive. DNA for the CDR3: TGTGCCAGCAGAACACAGGGGGCATTTGCCACTGAAGCTTTCTTT. It yields the protein CASRTQGAFATEAFF.